These 7 T cell receptor beta chains were sequenced from one sample in a study of cytomegalovirus exposure and HLA in healthy donors. Primers: 60 Vbeta forward and 13 Jbeta reverse. The assay was immunoSEQ multiplex PCR, and TCRdb's table has in-frame clones only and misses some. Among 200,000 to 250,000 clones listed, about 81% were seen once. The specimen sequenced was PBMCs. These receptors originate from a woman between 40 and 50 years old in good health and CMV-seropositive.

The genes are TRBV15 and TRBJ2-7; 9 nucleotides agree with TRBD1. The CDR3 covers 15 residues. Trimming cost V 4 bases and J 6 bases; bases outside gene matches: 10. The germline CDR1 and CDR2 sequences are LNHNV and YYDKDF (reference sequence). Here the CDR3 reads CATSKGGTGYVEQYF. In DNA, the CDR3 is TGTGCCACCAGCAAGGGGGGGACAGGGTATGTCGAGCAGTACTTC.

This sequence joins TRBV9 and TRBJ2-1, with 8 nucleotides matching TRBD2. V lost 6 bases to trimming and J lost 6 bases; unmatched junction nucleotides: 8. The germline gives CDR1 SGDLS, CDR2 YYNGEE. There are 14 residues in the CDR3. CDR3 residues: CASTPGGVGNEQFF. CDR3 in DNA: TGTGCCAGCACGCCGGGGGGGGTTGGCAATGAGCAGTTCTTC.

The chain links TRBV6-1 to TRBJ2-3; 7 bases are a match to TRBD1. The CDR3 loop spans 14 amino acids. With 4 bases clipped from V and 1 base from J, the junction kept 2 bases outside the gene matches. Germline V gene lookup returns CDR1 MNHNS and CDR2 SASEGT. This chain's CDR3 is CASSAGQGTDTQYF. CDR3 DNA sequence: TGTGCCAGCAGTGCAGGACAGGGCACAGATACGCAGTATTTT.

J is TRBJ2-3 and V is TRBV9; 9 bases are a match to TRBD2. Germline-derived CDR1 and CDR2 are SGDLS and YYNGEE. The CDR3 extends over 15 amino acids. J lost 1 base, V lost 0 bases, and 0 bases had no gene match. The CDR3, as DNA: TGTGCCAGCAGCGTAGGGACTAGCGGCACAGATACGCAGTATTTT. It specifies CASSVGTSGTDTQYF.

A few counts support this clone. The rearrangement uses TRBV6-1 and TRBJ1-6, with TRBD1 matching 9 bases. V lost 0 bases to trimming and J lost 10 bases; unmatched junction nucleotides: 7. This CDR3 is built from 16 residues. The germline V gene encodes CDR1 MNHNS and CDR2 SASEGT. The CDR3 nucleotides read TGTGCCAGCAGTGAAGCGTGGGGACAGGGTCAATCACCCCTCCACTTT. Protein product: CASSEAWGQGQSPLHF.

The count of this clone is one. The chain uses TRBV4-2 and TRBJ1-2, with 11 bases lining up with TRBD1. V gave up 6 bases and J gave up 6 bases; unmatched junction bases: 3. Germline CDR1 and CDR2: LGHNA and YNFKEQ. The CDR3 is 13 residues long. The CDR3 DNA follows: TGTGCCAGCAGTACGGGACAGGGGGATGGCTACACCTTC. Amino acids: CASSTGQGDGYTF.

The chain links TRBV7-2 to TRBJ1-4; the D gene is possibly TRBD1 (5 bases). V dropped 1 base and J dropped 10 bases, with 13 bases sitting between them. The CDR3 runs to 14 residues. The germline CDR1 and CDR2 sequences are SGHTA and FQGNSA. CDR3 in amino acids: CASSLGRAGGKLFF. The DNA of the CDR3 is TGTGCCAGCAGCTTAGGCAGGGCGGGGGGAAAACTGTTTTTT.